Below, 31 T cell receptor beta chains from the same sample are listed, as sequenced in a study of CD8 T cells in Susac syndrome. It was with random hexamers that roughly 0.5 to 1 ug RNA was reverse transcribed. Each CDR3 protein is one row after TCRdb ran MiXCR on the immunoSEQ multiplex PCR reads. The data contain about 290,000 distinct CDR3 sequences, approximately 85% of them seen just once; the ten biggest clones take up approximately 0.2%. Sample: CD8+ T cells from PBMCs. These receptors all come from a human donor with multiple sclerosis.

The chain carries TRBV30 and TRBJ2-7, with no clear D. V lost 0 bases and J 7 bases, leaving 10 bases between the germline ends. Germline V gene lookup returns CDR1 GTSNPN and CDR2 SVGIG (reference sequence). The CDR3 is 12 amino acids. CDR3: CAWSVQFKEQYF. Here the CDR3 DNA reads TGTGCCTGGAGTGTACAATTTAAGGAGCAGTACTTC.

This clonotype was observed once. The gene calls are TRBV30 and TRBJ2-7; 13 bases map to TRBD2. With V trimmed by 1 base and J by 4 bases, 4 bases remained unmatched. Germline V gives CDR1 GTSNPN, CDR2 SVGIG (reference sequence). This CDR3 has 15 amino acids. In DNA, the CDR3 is TGTGCCTGGAGTGGGGGACTAGCGGGAATTTACGAGCAGTACTTC. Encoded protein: CAWSGGLAGIYEQYF.

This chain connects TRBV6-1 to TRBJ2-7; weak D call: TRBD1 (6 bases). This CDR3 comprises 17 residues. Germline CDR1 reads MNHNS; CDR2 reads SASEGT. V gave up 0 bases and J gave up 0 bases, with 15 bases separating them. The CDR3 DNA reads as TGTGCCAGCAGTGAAGCATTTGGGGGACACATCTCCTACGAGCAGTACTTC. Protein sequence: CASSEAFGGHISYEQYF.

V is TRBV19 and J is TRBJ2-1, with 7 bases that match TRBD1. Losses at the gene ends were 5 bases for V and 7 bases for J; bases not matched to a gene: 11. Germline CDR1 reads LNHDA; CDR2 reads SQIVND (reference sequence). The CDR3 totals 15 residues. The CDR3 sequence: CASSVRQGAPNEQFF. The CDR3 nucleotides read TGTGCCAGTAGTGTTCGACAGGGCGCACCTAATGAGCAGTTCTTC.

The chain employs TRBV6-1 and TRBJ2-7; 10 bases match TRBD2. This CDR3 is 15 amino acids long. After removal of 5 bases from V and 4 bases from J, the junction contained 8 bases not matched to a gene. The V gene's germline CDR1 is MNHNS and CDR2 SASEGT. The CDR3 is CASSQKREGRYEQYF. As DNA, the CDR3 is TGTGCCAGCAGTCAAAAGCGGGAGGGCCGGTACGAGCAGTACTTC.

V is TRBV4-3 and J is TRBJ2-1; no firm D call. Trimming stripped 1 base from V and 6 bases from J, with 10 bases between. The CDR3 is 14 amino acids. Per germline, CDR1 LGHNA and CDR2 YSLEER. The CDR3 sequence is CASSQGIVSNEQFF. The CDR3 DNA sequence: TGCGCCAGCAGCCAAGGGATCGTGTCCAATGAGCAGTTCTTC.

CDR3 loop: CASDLGEGYEQYF. The CDR3 DNA follows: TGTGCCAGCGACCTTGGGGAGGGCTACGAGCAGTACTTC. The J gene is TRBJ2-7, the V gene TRBV6-2 or TRBV6-3; 7 bases are a match to TRBD2. CDR1 is MNHEY, CDR2 SVGEGT, per germline. The CDR3 runs to 13 residues. V lost 8 bases, J lost 3 bases, and 7 bases stayed unmatched.

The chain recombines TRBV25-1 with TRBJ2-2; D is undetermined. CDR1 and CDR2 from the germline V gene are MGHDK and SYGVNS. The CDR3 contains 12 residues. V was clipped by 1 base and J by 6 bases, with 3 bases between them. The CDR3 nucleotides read TGTGCCAGCAGTGAATTACCCGGGGAGCTGTTTTTT. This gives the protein CASSELPGELFF.

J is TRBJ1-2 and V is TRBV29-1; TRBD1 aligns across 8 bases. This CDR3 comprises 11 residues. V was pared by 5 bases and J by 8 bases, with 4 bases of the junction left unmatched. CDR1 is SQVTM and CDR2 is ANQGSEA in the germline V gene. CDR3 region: CSVQTGEGYTF. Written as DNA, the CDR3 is TGCAGCGTTCAGACAGGGGAAGGCTACACCTTC.

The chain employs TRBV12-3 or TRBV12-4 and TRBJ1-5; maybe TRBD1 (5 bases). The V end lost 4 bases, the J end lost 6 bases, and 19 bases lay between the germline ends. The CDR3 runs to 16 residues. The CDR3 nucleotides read TGTGCCAGCAGTTCGCTGGGGCGCAGAACGACTCAGCCCCAGCATTTT. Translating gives CASSSLGRRTTQPQHF.

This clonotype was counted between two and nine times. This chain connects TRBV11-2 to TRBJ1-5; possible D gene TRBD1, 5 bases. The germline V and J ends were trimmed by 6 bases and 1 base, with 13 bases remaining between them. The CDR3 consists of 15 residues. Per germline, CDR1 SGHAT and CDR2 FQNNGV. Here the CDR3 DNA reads TGTGCCAGCAGTTTCGGTGGGGACAGCAATCAGCCCCAGCATTTT. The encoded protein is CASSFGGDSNQPQHF.

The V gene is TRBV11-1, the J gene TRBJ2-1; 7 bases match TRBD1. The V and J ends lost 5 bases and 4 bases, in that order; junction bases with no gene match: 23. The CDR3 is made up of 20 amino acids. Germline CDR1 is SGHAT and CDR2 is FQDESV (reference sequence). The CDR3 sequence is CASSPRWDSNSYPTYNEQFF. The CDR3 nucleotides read TGTGCCAGCAGCCCTCGATGGGACAGCAATTCCTACCCAACTTACAATGAGCAGTTCTTC.

The DNA of the CDR3 is TGTGCCAGTAAGAGTCCGGGACAGGGATCCACTGAAGCTTTCTTT. This codes for CASKSPGQGSTEAFF. This sequence joins TRBV19 and TRBJ1-1, with TRBD1 identical over 9 bases. V gave up 7 bases and J gave up 4 bases; unmatched junction bases: 10. This CDR3 has 15 amino acids. Per the germline V gene, CDR1 is LNHDA and CDR2 is SQIVND (reference sequence).

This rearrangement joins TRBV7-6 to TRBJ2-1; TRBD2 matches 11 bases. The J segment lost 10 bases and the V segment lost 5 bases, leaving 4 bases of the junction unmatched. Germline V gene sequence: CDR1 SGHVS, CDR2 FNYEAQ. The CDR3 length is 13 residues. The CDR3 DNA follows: TGTGCCAGCAGCGCGGGACTAGCGGTAGAGCAGTTCTTC. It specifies CASSAGLAVEQFF.

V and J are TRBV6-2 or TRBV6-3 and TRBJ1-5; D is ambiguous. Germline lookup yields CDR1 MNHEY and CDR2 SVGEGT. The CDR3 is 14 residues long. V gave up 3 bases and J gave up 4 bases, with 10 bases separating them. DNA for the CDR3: TGTGCCAGCAGTTATACGGGTTTTAATCAGCCCCAGCATTTT. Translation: CASSYTGFNQPQHF.

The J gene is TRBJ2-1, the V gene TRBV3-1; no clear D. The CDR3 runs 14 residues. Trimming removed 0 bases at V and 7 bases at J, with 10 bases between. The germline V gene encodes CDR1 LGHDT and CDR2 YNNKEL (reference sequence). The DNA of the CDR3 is TGTGCCAGCAGCCAAGATTTAAACGAGAATGAGCAGTTCTTC. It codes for CASSQDLNENEQFF.

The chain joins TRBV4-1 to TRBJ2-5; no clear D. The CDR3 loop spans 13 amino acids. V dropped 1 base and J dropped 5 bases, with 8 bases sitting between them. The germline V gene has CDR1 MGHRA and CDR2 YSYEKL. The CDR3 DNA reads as TGCGCCAGCAGCCAAGTTTTGACGGAGACCCAGTACTTC. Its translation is CASSQVLTETQYF.

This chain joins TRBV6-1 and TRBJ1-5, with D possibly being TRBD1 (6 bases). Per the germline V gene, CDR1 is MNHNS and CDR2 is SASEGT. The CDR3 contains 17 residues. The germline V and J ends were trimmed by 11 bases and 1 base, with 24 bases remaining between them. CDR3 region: CAVGPGTPNWSNQPQHF. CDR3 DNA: TGTGCCGTAGGACCCGGGACACCTAACTGGAGCAATCAGCCCCAGCATTTT.

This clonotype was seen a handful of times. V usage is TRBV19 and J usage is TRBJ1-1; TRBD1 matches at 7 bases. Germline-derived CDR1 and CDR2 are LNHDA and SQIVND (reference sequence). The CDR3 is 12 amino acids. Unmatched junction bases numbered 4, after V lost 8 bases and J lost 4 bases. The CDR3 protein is CASRQGGTEAFF. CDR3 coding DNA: TGTGCCAGTCGACAGGGAGGCACTGAAGCTTTCTTT. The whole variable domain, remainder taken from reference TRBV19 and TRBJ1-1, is DGGITQSPKYLFRKEGQNVTLSCEQNLNHDAMYWYRQDPGQGLRLIYYSQIVNDFQKGDIAEGYSVSREKKESFPLTVTSAQKNPTAFYLCASRQGGTEAFFGQGTRLTVV.

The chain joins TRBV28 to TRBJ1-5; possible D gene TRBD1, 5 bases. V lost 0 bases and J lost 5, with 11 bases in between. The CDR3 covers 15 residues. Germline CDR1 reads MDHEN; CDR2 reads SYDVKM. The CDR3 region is CASSLWAGTHQPQHF. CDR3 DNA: TGTGCCAGCAGTTTATGGGCAGGGACCCATCAGCCCCAGCATTTT.

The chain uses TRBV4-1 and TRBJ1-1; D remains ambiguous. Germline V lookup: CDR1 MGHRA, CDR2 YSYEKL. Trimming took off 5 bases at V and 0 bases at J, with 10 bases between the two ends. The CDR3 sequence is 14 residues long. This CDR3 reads CASSFRLLNTEAFF. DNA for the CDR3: TGCGCCAGCAGCTTTCGTCTCTTGAACACTGAAGCTTTCTTT.

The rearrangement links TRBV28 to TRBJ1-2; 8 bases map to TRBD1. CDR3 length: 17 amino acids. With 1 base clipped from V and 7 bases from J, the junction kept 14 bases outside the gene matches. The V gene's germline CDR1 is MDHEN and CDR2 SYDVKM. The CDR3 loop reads CASSLYAGGQGVGGYTF. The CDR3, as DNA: TGTGCCAGCAGTTTATATGCGGGCGGACAGGGTGTGGGTGGCTACACCTTC.

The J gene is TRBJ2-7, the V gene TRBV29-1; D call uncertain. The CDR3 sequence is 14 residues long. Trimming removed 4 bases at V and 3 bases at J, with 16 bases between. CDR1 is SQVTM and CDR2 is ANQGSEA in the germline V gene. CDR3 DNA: TGCAGCGTTGCAAGAGAGAACAAGGGCTACGAGCAGTACTTC. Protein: CSVARENKGYEQYF.

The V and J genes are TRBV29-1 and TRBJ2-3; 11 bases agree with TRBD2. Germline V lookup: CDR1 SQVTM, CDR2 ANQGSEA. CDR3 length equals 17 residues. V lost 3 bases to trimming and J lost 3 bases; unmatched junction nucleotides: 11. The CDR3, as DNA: TGCAGCGTTGACGGGACTAGCGGTAGTAGTAGGACAGATACGCAGTATTTT. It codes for CSVDGTSGSSRTDTQYF.

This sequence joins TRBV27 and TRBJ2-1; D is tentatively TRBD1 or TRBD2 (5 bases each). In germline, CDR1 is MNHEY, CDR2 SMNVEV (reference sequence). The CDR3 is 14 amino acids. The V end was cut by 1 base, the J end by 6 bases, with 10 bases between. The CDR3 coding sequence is TGTGCCAGCAGTTTATTGGGGCGGGCCAATGAGCAGTTCTTC. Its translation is CASSLLGRANEQFF.

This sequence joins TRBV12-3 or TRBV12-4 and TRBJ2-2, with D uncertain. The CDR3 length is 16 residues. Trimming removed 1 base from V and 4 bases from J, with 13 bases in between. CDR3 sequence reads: CASSLEREQITGELFF. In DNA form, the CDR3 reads TGTGCCAGCAGTTTAGAAAGGGAACAGATCACCGGGGAGCTGTTTTTT.

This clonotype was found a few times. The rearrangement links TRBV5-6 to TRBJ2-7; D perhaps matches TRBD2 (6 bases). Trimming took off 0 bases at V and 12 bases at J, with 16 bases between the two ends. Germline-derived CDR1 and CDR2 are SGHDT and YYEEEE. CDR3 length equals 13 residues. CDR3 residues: CASSLDWAGIRYF. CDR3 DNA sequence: TGTGCCAGCAGCTTGGATTGGGCGGGAATACGGTACTTC.

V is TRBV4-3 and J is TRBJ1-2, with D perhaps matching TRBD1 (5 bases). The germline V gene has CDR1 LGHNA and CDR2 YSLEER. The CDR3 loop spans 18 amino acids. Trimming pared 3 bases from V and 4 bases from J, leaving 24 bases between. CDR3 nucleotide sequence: TGCGCCAGCAGCCATATCGGGATCGGGGGGGGAGACTTCTATGGCTACACCTTC. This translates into CASSHIGIGGGDFYGYTF.

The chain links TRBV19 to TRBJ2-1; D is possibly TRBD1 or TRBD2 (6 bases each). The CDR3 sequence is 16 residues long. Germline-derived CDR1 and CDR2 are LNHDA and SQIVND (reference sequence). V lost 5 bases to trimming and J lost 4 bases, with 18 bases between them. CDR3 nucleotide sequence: TGTGCCAGTAGTTTGGGGGGCGGGATCTCTTACAATGAGCAGTTCTTC. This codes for CASSLGGGISYNEQFF.

The DNA for the CDR3 is TGTGCCTGGAGTGTAGTCCCGGGGGGGAGCAATCAGCCCCAGCATTTT. Protein product: CAWSVVPGGSNQPQHF. The chain carries TRBV30 and TRBJ1-5, with D perhaps matching TRBD1 (5 bases). V was pared by 0 bases and J by 1 base, with 13 bases between. The CDR3 is 16 residues long. Germline-derived CDR1 and CDR2 are GTSNPN and SVGIG (reference sequence).

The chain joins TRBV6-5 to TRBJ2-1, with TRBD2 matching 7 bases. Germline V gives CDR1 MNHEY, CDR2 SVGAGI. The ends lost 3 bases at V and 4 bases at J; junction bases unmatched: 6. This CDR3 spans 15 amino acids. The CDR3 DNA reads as TGTGCCAGCAGTTATGTAGCGGGCCTGTACAATGAGCAGTTCTTC. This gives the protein CASSYVAGLYNEQFF.